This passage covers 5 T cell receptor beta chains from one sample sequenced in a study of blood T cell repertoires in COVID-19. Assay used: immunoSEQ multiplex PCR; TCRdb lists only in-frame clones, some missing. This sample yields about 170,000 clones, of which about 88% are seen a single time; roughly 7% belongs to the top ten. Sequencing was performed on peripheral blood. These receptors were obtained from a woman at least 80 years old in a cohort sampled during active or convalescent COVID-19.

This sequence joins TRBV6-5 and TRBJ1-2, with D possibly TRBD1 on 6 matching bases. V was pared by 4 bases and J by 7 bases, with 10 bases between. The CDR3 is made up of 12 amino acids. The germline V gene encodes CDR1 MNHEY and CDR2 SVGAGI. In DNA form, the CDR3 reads TGTGCCAGCAGTTCAGGGGAGGGTGGCTACACCTTC. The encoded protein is CASSSGEGGYTF.

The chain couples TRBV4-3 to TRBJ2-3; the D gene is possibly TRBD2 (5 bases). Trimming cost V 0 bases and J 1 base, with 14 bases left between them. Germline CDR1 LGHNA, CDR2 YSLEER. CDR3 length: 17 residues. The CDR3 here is CASSQDWLAGGTDTQYF. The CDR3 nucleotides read TGCGCCAGCAGCCAAGATTGGCTAGCTGGGGGCACAGATACGCAGTATTTT.

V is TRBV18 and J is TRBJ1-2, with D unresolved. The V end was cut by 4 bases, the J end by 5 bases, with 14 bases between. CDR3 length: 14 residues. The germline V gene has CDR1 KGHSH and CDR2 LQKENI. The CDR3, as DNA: TGTGCCAGCTCACAAGAACACTCGGGGTATGGCTACACCTTC. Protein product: CASSQEHSGYGYTF.

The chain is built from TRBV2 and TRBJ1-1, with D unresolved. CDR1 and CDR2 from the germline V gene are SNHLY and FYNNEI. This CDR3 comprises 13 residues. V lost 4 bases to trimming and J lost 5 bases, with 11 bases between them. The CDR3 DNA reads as TGTGCCAGCAGTGCTGACACCGGTACTGAAGCTTTCTTT. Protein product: CASSADTGTEAFF.

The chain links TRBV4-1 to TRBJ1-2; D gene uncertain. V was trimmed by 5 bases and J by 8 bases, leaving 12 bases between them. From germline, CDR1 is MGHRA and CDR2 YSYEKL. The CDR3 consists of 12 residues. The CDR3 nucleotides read TGCGCCAGCAGCTTCCCCCCGTCGGGCTACACCTTC. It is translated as CASSFPPSGYTF.